This is a list of T cell receptor beta chains from one sample in a study of early T cells in non-severe SARS-CoV-2 infection. TCRdb re-called the 5' RACE reads with MiXCR, one entry per CDR3 protein. The repertoire holds 75,000 or so distinct CDR3 sequences, with roughly 10% as singletons. The specimen was whole blood, collected at baseline. The receptors were gathered from an adult who was a healthcare worker with PCR-confirmed SARS-CoV-2 infection or an uninfected control (not recorded which). Each CDR3 is given without its conserved first and last residue. The order of the fields is J gene, CDR3 length, V gene, CDR3 protein.

>TRBJ1-1|10|TRBV7-2
ASSRHRGQAF
>TRBJ2-1|13|TRBV3-1
ASSPRGTGYNEQF
>TRBJ1-3|13|TRBV7-9
ASSSAGGIGNTIY
>TRBJ2-3|13|TRBV25-1
ASSENRGSADTQY
>TRBJ2-1|13|TRBV15
ATSKGTGNRNEQF
>TRBJ1-1|11|TRBV7-9
ASSARLGTEAF
>TRBJ1-3|12|TRBV7-9
ASSLADYGNTIY
>TRBJ2-7|10|TRBV5-1
ASSLDRYEQY
>TRBJ1-1|13|TRBV7-9
ASSLAAAVTTEAF
>TRBJ1-1|12|TRBV7-2
ASSSKRGPFGAF
>TRBJ2-3|15|TRBV30
AWSAALLASASYTQY
>TRBJ2-7|12|TRBV12-3/TRBV12-4
ASSLRRQGYEQY
>TRBJ2-7|14|TRBV7-2
ASSHLRGGFAYEQY
>TRBJ2-7|14|TRBV6-2/TRBV6-3
ASSLRGTSGDYEQY
>TRBJ2-1|13|TRBV21-1
ASSTSGGVDNEQF
>TRBJ2-1|14|TRBV5-1
ASSFLSGASYNEQF
>TRBJ2-1|13|TRBV20-1
SARDPGTSYNEQF
>TRBJ2-1|11|TRBV2
ASSTGTDNEQF
>TRBJ2-7|14|TRBV9
ASSASIAGGDYEQY
>TRBJ2-7|12|TRBV5-1
ASSSGVTSYEQY
>TRBJ2-4|15|TRBV28
ASRLRSGQLAKNIQY
>TRBJ1-4|12|TRBV2
ASRTTGSNEKLF
>TRBJ2-2|15|TRBV7-9
ASSLDLQGGVTGELF
>TRBJ1-4|14|TRBV5-1
ASSQQGQGGNEKLF
>TRBJ2-1|12|TRBV11-2
ASSFEMGYNEQF
>TRBJ2-5|13|TRBV20-1
SARETGTGWETQY
>TRBJ1-1|11|TRBV6-5
ASSRTENTEAF
>TRBJ2-3|12|TRBV20-1
SAATGANTDTQY
>TRBJ2-3|12|TRBV29-1
SGGSGSGTDTQY
>TRBJ1-1|14|TRBV5-4
ASSSPSRGLGTEAF